This T cell receptor beta chain was captured by sequencing in a study of cytomegalovirus exposure and HLA in healthy donors. The study's findings and limits: The study found most TCR sequences rare, yet found some public TCRs in many donors.

Vbeta (60) and Jbeta (13) primers were used in the PCR. The assay was immunoSEQ multiplex PCR, and TCRdb's table has in-frame clones only and misses some. The repertoire holds around 97,000 clones, with 76% as singletons. Points on this clone: Its antigen is as yet unknown.

The TCR comes from a woman aged 18-29 years in good health and CMV-seropositive. The source material was PBMCs.

The CDR3 DNA sequence: TGTGCCTTTGACAGATCCTACAATGAGCAGTTCTTC. Residues: CAFDRSYNEQFF. V and J are TRBV30 and TRBJ2-1; tentative D call: TRBD1 (5 bases). V lost 7 bases and J 1 base, leaving 8 bases between the germline ends. This CDR3 contains 12 residues. Germline CDR1 and CDR2: GTSNPN and SVGIG (reference sequence).